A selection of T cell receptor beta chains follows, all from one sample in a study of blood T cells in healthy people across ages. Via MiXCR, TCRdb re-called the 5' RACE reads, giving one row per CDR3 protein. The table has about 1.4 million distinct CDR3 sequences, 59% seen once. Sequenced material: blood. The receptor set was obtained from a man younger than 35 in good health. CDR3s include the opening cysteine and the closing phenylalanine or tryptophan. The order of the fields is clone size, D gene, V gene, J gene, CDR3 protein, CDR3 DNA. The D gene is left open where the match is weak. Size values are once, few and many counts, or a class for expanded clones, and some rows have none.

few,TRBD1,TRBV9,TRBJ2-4,CASSPRDRSRNIQYF,TGTGCCAGCAGCCCCCGGGACAGGTCCAGAAACATTCAGTACTTC
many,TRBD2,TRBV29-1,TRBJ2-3,CSVDLPAGLAGVHVDTQYF,TGCAGCGTTGATTTGCCGGCGGGACTAGCGGGAGTTCATGTAGATACGCAGTATTTT
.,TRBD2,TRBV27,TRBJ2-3,CANSPSGRPFNTDTQYF,TGTGCCAACAGCCCTAGCGGGAGGCCCTTCAACACAGATACGCAGTATTTT
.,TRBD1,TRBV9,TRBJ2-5,CTSSVDRGHETQYF,TGTACCAGCAGCGTGGACAGGGGGCATGAGACCCAGTACTTC
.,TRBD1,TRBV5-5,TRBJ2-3,CASSPPGTGFGYDTQYF,TGTGCCAGCAGCCCTCCCGGGACAGGGTTTGGTTACGATACGCAGTATTTT
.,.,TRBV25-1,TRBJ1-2,CASSESRTGYYGYTF,TGTGCCAGCAGTGAATCCAGAACAGGGTATTATGGCTACACCTTC
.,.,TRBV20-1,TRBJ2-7,CSAPKNYEQYF,TGCAGTGCCCCAAAGAACTACGAGCAGTACTTC
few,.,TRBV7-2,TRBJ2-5,CASSLSLGRGEETQYF,TGTGCCAGCAGCTTATCTCTGGGCAGGGGAGAAGAGACCCAGTACTTC
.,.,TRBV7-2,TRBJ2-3,CASNYRSAGADTQYF,TGTGCCAGCAACTATCGGTCGGCTGGGGCAGATACGCAGTATTTT
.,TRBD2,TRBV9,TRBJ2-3,CASSVPSGSFTDTQYF,TGTGCCAGCAGCGTCCCTAGCGGGAGTTTCACAGATACGCAGTATTTT
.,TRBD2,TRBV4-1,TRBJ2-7,CASSQERGLAGGLESYEQYF,TGCGCCAGCAGCCAAGAGAGGGGACTAGCGGGAGGCCTAGAGAGCTACGAGCAGTACTTC
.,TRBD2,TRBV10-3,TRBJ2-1,CAISEKAGGLDEQFF,TGTGCCATCAGTGAAAAAGCGGGAGGGCTGGATGAGCAGTTCTTC
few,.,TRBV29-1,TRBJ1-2,CSVEDLSGYTF,TGCAGCGTTGAAGATCTCAGTGGCTACACCTTC
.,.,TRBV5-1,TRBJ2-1,CASSLAFDGGSYNEQFF,TGCGCCAGCAGCTTGGCCTTCGACGGGGGCTCCTACAATGAGCAGTTCTTC
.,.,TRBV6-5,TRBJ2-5,CASSYATGRVETQYF,TGTGCCAGCAGTTACGCAACAGGGAGAGTAGAGACCCAGTACTTC
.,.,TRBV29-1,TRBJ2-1,CSAKDSSYNEQFF,TGCAGCGCCAAGGACAGCTCCTACAATGAGCAGTTCTTC